This entry lists 27 T cell receptor beta chains sequenced from one sample in a study of shared clonotypes between healthy human individuals. The method was immunoSEQ multiplex PCR; TCRdb's version includes in-frame clones alone and lacks a portion of them. The table shows about 1.5 million clones, with roughly 98% occurring only once. The sequencing input was naive CD4+ T cells sorted from blood. Stated subset: CD45RA+ positively selected. The source is a man aged 30 to 45 in good health.

V and J are TRBV19 and TRBJ2-1, with a tentative D call TRBD1 (6 bases). CDR1 is LNHDA, CDR2 SQIVND, per germline (reference sequence). The V and J ends lost 10 bases and 4 bases respectively, with 17 bases between them. The CDR3 has 14 residues. CDR3 in amino acids: CATAQTGAYNEQFF. The CDR3 DNA sequence: TGTGCCACCGCCCAGACAGGAGCTTACAATGAGCAGTTCTTC.

This CDR3 reads CASSQRGLGNEQYF. Here the CDR3 DNA reads TGTGCCAGCAGCCAACGGGGACTAGGAAACGAGCAGTACTTC. The rearrangement links TRBV5-4 to TRBJ2-7; 8 nucleotides align to TRBD2. Germline V CDR1 and CDR2: SGHNT, YYREEE (reference sequence). CDR3 length equals 14 residues. The V and J ends lost 4 bases and 5 bases, in that order; junction bases with no gene match: 8.

The gene calls are TRBV9 and TRBJ1-3; D uncertain. This CDR3 contains 16 residues. V was pared by 0 bases and J by 0 bases, with 10 bases between. The V gene's germline CDR1 is SGDLS and CDR2 YYNGEE. This chain's CDR3 is CASSVEVGYSGNTIYF. As DNA, the CDR3 is TGTGCCAGCAGCGTAGAAGTGGGCTACTCTGGAAACACCATATATTTT.

J is TRBJ1-2 and V is TRBV21-1; the D call in the table, TRBD1, was not verified against the DNA. TRBV21-1 is a known pseudogene. The CDR3 extends over 14 amino acids. The CDR3 DNA reads as TGTGCCAGCAGCCCCCGGACAGGGGAGTATGGCTACACCTTC. It yields the protein CASSPRTGEYGYTF.

The V and J genes are TRBV6-5 and TRBJ1-3; D is unclear. The germline CDR1 and CDR2 sequences are MNHEY and SVGAGI. The V end lost 5 bases, the J end lost 9 bases, and 14 bases lay between the germline ends. This CDR3 spans 13 amino acids. The CDR3 sequence: CASSLKNVGTIYF. DNA for the CDR3: TGTGCCAGCAGTCTCAAGAACGTGGGCACCATATATTTT.

The V and J genes are TRBV7-9 and TRBJ2-7, with D possibly being TRBD2 (6 bases). Germline V gene sequence: CDR1 SEHNR, CDR2 FQNEAQ (reference sequence). The CDR3 is 17 residues long. V gave up 3 bases and J gave up 7 bases, with 25 bases separating them. CDR3 sequence reads: CASSFPTGVAQAREQYF. The CDR3 DNA sequence: TGTGCCAGCAGCTTCCCTACGGGGGTTGCGCAAGCGAGGGAGCAGTACTTC.

The chain has TRBV4-1 and TRBJ2-7; 11 positions agree with TRBD2. The CDR3 sequence is 18 residues long. J gave up 1 base and V 3 bases, and 11 bases lay outside the gene matches. Germline-derived CDR1 and CDR2 are MGHRA and YSYEKL. The CDR3 loop is CASSQSLPSGRISYEQYF. Here the CDR3 DNA reads TGCGCCAGCAGCCAGTCCCTTCCTAGCGGGAGGATTTCCTACGAGCAGTACTTC.

This chain joins TRBV30 and TRBJ1-2, with 8 nucleotides matching TRBD1. CDR1 and CDR2 (germline): GTSNPN, SVGIG (reference sequence). CDR3 length: 13 residues. The junction had 12 bases not matched to a gene; V was cut back by 2 bases and J by 13 bases. CDR3 sequence reads: CAWSTRTGFTITF. The DNA of the CDR3 is TGTGCCTGGAGTACCAGGACAGGGTTTACTATCACCTTC.

The chain combines TRBV30 with TRBJ2-7, with D unclear. The CDR3 is 13 amino acids. The V end was cut by 0 bases, the J end by 3 bases, with 9 bases between. The germline CDR1 and CDR2 sequences are GTSNPN and SVGIG (reference sequence). In DNA, the CDR3 is TGTGCCTGGAGTGTAGGACCGATCTACGAGCAGTACTTC. Encoded protein: CAWSVGPIYEQYF.

The chain uses TRBV28 and TRBJ2-7; 9 bases map to TRBD2. J lost 12 bases, V lost 6 bases, and 21 bases had no gene match. The germline CDR1 and CDR2 sequences are MDHEN and SYDVKM. This CDR3 has 16 residues. CDR3 coding DNA: TGTGCCAGCAGAACAGCCGCCGGGACTAGCTACCAGGTGATGTACTTC. As protein: CASRTAAGTSYQVMYF.

The genes are TRBV2 and TRBJ1-2; tentatively, D is TRBD1 (6 bases). V lost 5 bases, J lost 1 base, and 17 bases lay in between. The CDR3 runs to 16 residues. CDR1 and CDR2 (germline): SNHLY, FYNNEI. The CDR3 sequence: CASSLGGGRNNYGYTF. The CDR3 region has the DNA TGTGCCAGCAGTCTCGGGGGGGGCCGAAATAACTATGGCTACACCTTC.

V and J are TRBV18 and TRBJ2-5; D call uncertain. The CDR3 sequence is 13 residues long. The germline gives CDR1 KGHSH, CDR2 LQKENI. Trimming shortened V by 4 bases and J by 4 bases, and 10 bases separated the two germline ends. The CDR3 loop is CASSLSGSETQYF. CDR3 bases: TGTGCCAGCTCACTTTCCGGGTCAGAGACCCAGTACTTC.

In this sample, this clone turned up once. CDR3 loop: CASSWMEGEQYF. For the CDR3, the DNA is TGTGCCAGCAGCTGGATGGAAGGGGAGCAGTACTTC. This sequence joins TRBV13 and TRBJ2-7; no reliable D call. CDR3 length: 12 amino acids. The V gene lost 4 bases and the J gene lost 7 bases, with 11 bases spanning the gap. The V gene's germline CDR1 is PRHDT and CDR2 FYEKMQ (reference sequence).

V gene TRBV5-5 combines with J gene TRBJ2-7; tentative D call: TRBD1 (6 bases). Per germline, CDR1 SGHKS and CDR2 YYEKEE (reference sequence). CDR3 length: 14 residues. V gave up 0 bases and J gave up 4 bases, with 11 bases separating them. The CDR3 protein is CASSLGTASYEQYF. The CDR3 DNA follows: TGTGCCAGCAGCTTGGGGACAGCATCTTACGAGCAGTACTTC.

The CDR3 region is CASSLTGLTNTGELFF. As DNA, the CDR3 is TGTGCCAGCAGCTTAACGGGACTCACTAACACCGGGGAGCTGTTTTTT. This rearrangement joins TRBV11-3 to TRBJ2-2; a possible D gene is TRBD2 (6 bases). CDR3 size: 16 residues. V was cut by 2 bases and J by 2 bases, with 12 bases left in between. Germline CDR1 is SGHNT and CDR2 is YENEEA.

As DNA, the CDR3 is TGCGCCAGCAGCCCCCGGGGGGACAATCAGCCCCAGCATTTT. Encoded protein: CASSPRGDNQPQHF. This rearrangement joins TRBV5-1 to TRBJ1-5, with D possibly being TRBD1 (5 bases). The V gene lost 4 bases and the J gene lost 3 bases, with 11 bases spanning the gap. Germline CDR1 is SGHRS and CDR2 is YFSETQ. The CDR3 sequence is 14 residues long.

This chain uses TRBV6-5 with TRBJ2-7; 11 nucleotides agree with TRBD2. The CDR3 has 15 amino acids. J lost 4 bases, V lost 1 base, and 3 bases had no gene match. The germline CDR1 and CDR2 sequences are MNHEY and SVGAGI. The CDR3 nucleotides are TGTGCCAGCAGTTACTTGACTAGCGGGAAATACGAGCAGTACTTC. Amino acid sequence: CASSYLTSGKYEQYF.

This chain joins TRBV14 and TRBJ2-1, with 9 positions matching TRBD2. The V gene end was trimmed by 0 bases and the J gene end by 7 bases; junction bases not matched to a gene: 4. Germline V CDR1 and CDR2: SGHDN, FVKESK. There are 15 residues in the CDR3. CDR3 region: CASSQDGGRENEQFF. CDR3 sequence (DNA): TGTGCCAGCAGCCAAGATGGCGGGAGGGAAAATGAGCAGTTCTTC.

This clone turned up a few times. J is TRBJ1-1 and V is TRBV6-5, with D maybe TRBD1 (6 bases). Trimming took off 2 bases at V and 0 bases at J, with 10 bases between the two ends. Germline loops: CDR1 MNHEY, CDR2 SVGAGI. The CDR3 is made up of 15 amino acids. As DNA, the CDR3 is TGTGCCAGCAGTTACGCGGGGGGGCTGAACACTGAAGCTTTCTTT. Amino acids: CASSYAGGLNTEAFF.

This chain connects TRBV10-2 to TRBJ1-5; no definite D call. Per the germline V gene, CDR1 is WSHSY and CDR2 is SAAADI. Deletions cut 6 bases from V and 9 bases from J, with 12 bases between. The CDR3 contains 12 residues. The CDR3 sequence: CASSGPLGPQHF. CDR3 nucleotide sequence: TGCGCCAGCAGCGGCCCCTTGGGGCCCCAGCATTTT.

The rearrangement links TRBV6-1 to TRBJ2-7, with D unresolved. The CDR3 runs to 15 residues. Per the germline V gene, CDR1 is MNHNS and CDR2 is SASEGT. The V end was cut by 4 bases, the J end by 2 bases, with 15 bases between. The CDR3 spells CASSVGITSTYEQYF. The CDR3 nucleotides are TGTGCCAGCAGTGTGGGGATAACTTCGACCTACGAGCAGTACTTC.

DNA of the CDR3: TGTGCCAGCAGCACCCGGACAGGTTGGGCAGATACGCAGTATTTT. Protein product: CASSTRTGWADTQYF. V and J are TRBV14 and TRBJ2-3; 7 bases fit TRBD1. Trimming at V came to 5 bases and at J to 4 bases, leaving 9 bases not matched to a gene. The CDR3 runs to 15 residues. The germline CDR1 and CDR2 sequences are SGHDN and FVKESK.

The chain uses TRBV6-1 and TRBJ2-5, with D unclear. The CDR3 contains 15 residues. Trimming stripped 5 bases from V and 1 base from J, with 14 bases between. Germline V gene data show CDR1 as MNHNS and CDR2 as SASEGT. The CDR3 region is CASSSLTVSQETQYF. CDR3 in DNA: TGTGCCAGCAGTTCCTTGACGGTGTCCCAAGAGACCCAGTACTTC.

This rearrangement joins TRBV5-5 to TRBJ2-6; D remains unclear. Germline CDR1 is SGHKS and CDR2 is YYEKEE (reference sequence). This CDR3 has 14 residues. Trimming removed 5 bases at V and 0 bases at J, with 6 bases between. The CDR3 bases are TGTGCCAGCAGGAAGAGCTCTGGGGCCAACGTCCTGACTTTC. Translated: CASRKSSGANVLTF.

With regard to this clone: This same CDR3 is encoded by further DNA sequences in the sample. The chain joins TRBV25-1 to TRBJ1-5; 7 nucleotides match TRBD1. The CDR3 is 15 residues long. Per germline, CDR1 MGHDK and CDR2 SYGVNS. The V gene end was trimmed by 2 bases and the J gene end by 0 bases; junction bases not matched to a gene: 1. Written as DNA, the CDR3 is TGTGCCAGCAGTGAACCAGGGGGTAGCAATCAGCCCCAGCATTTT. This codes for CASSEPGGSNQPQHF.

Of note for this clone: Other DNA sequences in the same sample also yield this CDR3. This rearrangement joins TRBV20-1 to TRBJ2-7; D is uncertain. The CDR3 covers 11 residues. V was trimmed by 4 bases and J by 3 bases, leaving 7 bases between them. The germline V gene encodes CDR1 DFQATT and CDR2 SNEGSKA (reference sequence). The CDR3 loop is CSATGLYEQYF. The CDR3 coding sequence is TGCAGTGCTACTGGGCTCTACGAGCAGTACTTC.

The rearrangement joins TRBV5-4 to TRBJ1-4; D gene ambiguous. The CDR3 is 14 amino acids. V was clipped by 2 bases and J by 7 bases, with 12 bases between them. CDR1 and CDR2 (germline): SGHNT, YYREEE (reference sequence). CDR3 loop: CASSLSRSTEKLFF. Written as DNA, the CDR3 is TGTGCCAGCAGCTTATCGCGTTCAACTGAAAAACTGTTTTTT.